A selection of T cell receptor beta chains follows, all from one sample in a study of blood T cells in healthy people across ages. TCRdb reanalysed the 5' RACE reads using MiXCR and keeps one entry per CDR3 protein. The sample carries 650,000 to 950,000 distinct CDR3 sequences, roughly 44% recorded once. The sequenced material came from blood. The receptors come from a man in his 60s in good health. The CDR3 runs from the conserved cysteine through the conserved F or W. D genes are given only for firm matches. Clone size is shown for a subset of rows, as once, few, many or a class of expanded clone.

DNA: TGCGCCAGCAGCCTAGCCTTTGGGACAGGAGGTCGACCCCTCCACTTT
CDR3: CASSLAFGTGGRPLHF
size: few
J: TRBJ1-6
V: TRBV4-3
D: TRBD1

DNA: TGCAGCGTTGAAGAAGACGGAACCTACGAGCAGTACTTC
CDR3: CSVEEDGTYEQYF
size: many
J: TRBJ2-7
V: TRBV29-1
D: .

DNA: TGTGCCAGCAGCCAAGAAGGTCAGCTTTTACCTCAGCCCCAGCATTTT
CDR3: CASSQEGQLLPQPQHF
size: .
J: TRBJ1-5
V: TRBV3-1
D: .

DNA: TGCGCCAGCAGCCAAGAAAGTGGCCTTCTTAAAGAGACCCAGTACTTC
CDR3: CASSQESGLLKETQYF
size: .
J: TRBJ2-5
V: TRBV4-1
D: .

DNA: TGTGCCAGCAGCTTATCCACTTCACCCCTCCACTTT
CDR3: CASSLSTSPLHF
size: few
J: TRBJ1-6
V: TRBV7-2
D: .

DNA: TGCGCCAGCACGTACGGACAGGGGGGAACCGGGGAGCTGTTTTTT
CDR3: CASTYGQGGTGELFF
size: .
J: TRBJ2-2
V: TRBV5-1
D: TRBD1

DNA: TGTGCCAGCAGTTACCGAGGGACCGTCTCCTACGGGCAGTACTTC
CDR3: CASSYRGTVSYGQYF
size: .
J: TRBJ2-7
V: TRBV6-6
D: .

DNA: TGCGCCAGCAGCCAGGTACAGGGAAGCTACGAGCAGTACTTC
CDR3: CASSQVQGSYEQYF
size: .
J: TRBJ2-7
V: TRBV4-1
D: .

DNA: TGCAGCGTTGTGCCAGGGTCGGGCTACGAGCAGTACTTC
CDR3: CSVVPGSGYEQYF
size: .
J: TRBJ2-7
V: TRBV29-1
D: .

DNA: TGTGCCAGCAGTTACGCAGGTCTGACCTACGAGCAGTACTTC
CDR3: CASSYAGLTYEQYF
size: many
J: TRBJ2-7
V: TRBV6-2/TRBV6-3
D: .

DNA: TGTGCCAGCAGCGTAGAGTTAGTTGCCTACGAGCAGTACTTC
CDR3: CASSVELVAYEQYF
size: .
J: TRBJ2-7
V: TRBV9
D: .

DNA: TGCAGTGCTAGGAAGCCCTTAGCCAAAAACATTCAGTACTTC
CDR3: CSARKPLAKNIQYF
size: .
J: TRBJ2-4
V: TRBV20-1
D: .

DNA: TGTGCCAGCAGCGGTGCGACAGGGGATTGGGATGAGCAGTTCTTC
CDR3: CASSGATGDWDEQFF
size: .
J: TRBJ2-1
V: TRBV9
D: TRBD1

DNA: TGTGCCAGCAGTTCCGTACAGGGTGGCTACGAGCAGTACTTC
CDR3: CASSSVQGGYEQYF
size: few
J: TRBJ2-7
V: TRBV6-5
D: .

DNA: TGCGCCAGCAACTCCGGTGGACCCAACACTGAAGCTTTCTTT
CDR3: CASNSGGPNTEAFF
size: once
J: TRBJ1-1
V: TRBV5-1
D: .

DNA: TGTGCCACCAGCAGAGATAGGGCGGCTACCTACGAGCAGTACTTC
CDR3: CATSRDRAATYEQYF
size: few
J: TRBJ2-7
V: TRBV15
D: .

DNA: TGCGCCAGCAGCCAAGTTGGGGCCTACGAGCAGTACTTC
CDR3: CASSQVGAYEQYF
size: many
J: TRBJ2-7
V: TRBV3-1
D: .

DNA: TGTGCCTGGACCTTGGACAGGGCCTACGAGCAGTACTTC
CDR3: CAWTLDRAYEQYF
size: many
J: TRBJ2-7
V: TRBV30
D: TRBD1

DNA: TGCAGTGCTAGAGATGCGGGCGGCCAGAGGGGCACAGATACGCAGTATTTT
CDR3: CSARDAGGQRGTDTQYF
size: .
J: TRBJ2-3
V: TRBV20-1
D: .

DNA: TGTGCCTGGAGTGTATCACTTGGTGGCTACACCTTC
CDR3: CAWSVSLGGYTF
size: few
J: TRBJ1-2
V: TRBV30
D: .

DNA: TGTGCCAGCAGTTTCCGGGACAGGGGAAAGTACGAGCAGTACTTC
CDR3: CASSFRDRGKYEQYF
size: .
J: TRBJ2-7
V: TRBV6-5
D: TRBD1

DNA: TGTGCCAGCTCACCGGGGTTGGTATCCTACAATGAGCAGTTCTTC
CDR3: CASSPGLVSYNEQFF
size: .
J: TRBJ2-1
V: TRBV18
D: .

DNA: TGTGCCAGCAACGGATTAGGGGATACGCAGTATTTT
CDR3: CASNGLGDTQYF
size: .
J: TRBJ2-3
V: TRBV28
D: .

DNA: TGTGCCAGCAGGGCGACCGGGGGGGGAGAGCAGTACTTC
CDR3: CASRATGGGEQYF
size: few
J: TRBJ2-7
V: TRBV12-3/TRBV12-4
D: TRBD2

DNA: TGCAGCGATAGGACCCCGGGCACAGATACGCAGTATTTT
CDR3: CSDRTPGTDTQYF
size: few
J: TRBJ2-3
V: TRBV29-1
D: .

DNA: TGTGCCAGCAAGGCGGGGGACCGAAACAATGAGCAGTTCTTC
CDR3: CASKAGDRNNEQFF
size: .
J: TRBJ2-1
V: TRBV11-3
D: TRBD2

DNA: TGCGCCAGCAGCCCCAGGGAGGAATCCTACGAGCAGTACTTC
CDR3: CASSPREESYEQYF
size: .
J: TRBJ2-7
V: TRBV4-1
D: .

DNA: TGCAGTGCCTCGACTAGCGGGGGGTCCCTCTCCTACAATGAGCAGTTCTTC
CDR3: CSASTSGGSLSYNEQFF
size: .
J: TRBJ2-1
V: TRBV20-1
D: TRBD2

DNA: TGTGCCAGCAGCTTAGCGATGGGGGATAGCAATCAGCCCCAGCATTTT
CDR3: CASSLAMGDSNQPQHF
size: .
J: TRBJ1-5
V: TRBV7-2
D: .

DNA: TGTGCCAGCAGCTTCGGACTAGCGGGATTCCAAGAGACCCAGTTCTTC
CDR3: CASSFGLAGFQETQFF
size: .
J: TRBJ2-1
V: TRBV11-2
D: TRBD2

DNA: TGTGCCATCAGTGATGTTGGGATGGATACGCAGTATTTT
CDR3: CAISDVGMDTQYF
size: .
J: TRBJ2-3
V: TRBV10-3
D: .

DNA: TGTGCCAGCAGTCCGTCGTCGACTAGCCTACGGGGCATTCAGTACTTC
CDR3: CASSPSSTSLRGIQYF
size: once
J: TRBJ2-4
V: TRBV6-2/TRBV6-3
D: TRBD2

DNA: TGCAGTGCCCGGACTAGCGGGGGACACACCGGGGAGCTGTTTTTT
CDR3: CSARTSGGHTGELFF
size: .
J: TRBJ2-2
V: TRBV20-1
D: TRBD2

DNA: TGCGCCAGCAGCCTGGCAGGGAGAGGTAATCAGCCCCAGCATTTT
CDR3: CASSLAGRGNQPQHF
size: many
J: TRBJ1-5
V: TRBV4-1
D: .

DNA: TGTGCCAGCAAAGGGGAGGCAGAGACCCAGTACTTC
CDR3: CASKGEAETQYF
size: .
J: TRBJ2-5
V: TRBV6-1
D: .

DNA: TGCGCCAGCAGCTTTGCCTCTGGGGGAGATACGCAGTATTTT
CDR3: CASSFASGGDTQYF
size: few
J: TRBJ2-3
V: TRBV5-1
D: .

DNA: TGCGCCAGCAGCCAAACTTTAGGGGGTGCCTACGAGCAGTACTTC
CDR3: CASSQTLGGAYEQYF
size: .
J: TRBJ2-7
V: TRBV4-3
D: .

DNA: TGTGCCAGCAGCCAAGAAGGTACAGAAGCCTCCTACGAGCAGTACTTC
CDR3: CASSQEGTEASYEQYF
size: .
J: TRBJ2-7
V: TRBV14
D: .

DNA: TGTGCCATCAGGCCGGGGGTTTTCTACGAGCAGTACTTC
CDR3: CAIRPGVFYEQYF
size: many
J: TRBJ2-7
V: TRBV10-3
D: .

DNA: TGTGCTAGTGGTTTGGTCCAGGGGGTCCAAGAGACCCAGTACTTC
CDR3: CASGLVQGVQETQYF
size: few
J: TRBJ2-5
V: TRBV12-5
D: TRBD1